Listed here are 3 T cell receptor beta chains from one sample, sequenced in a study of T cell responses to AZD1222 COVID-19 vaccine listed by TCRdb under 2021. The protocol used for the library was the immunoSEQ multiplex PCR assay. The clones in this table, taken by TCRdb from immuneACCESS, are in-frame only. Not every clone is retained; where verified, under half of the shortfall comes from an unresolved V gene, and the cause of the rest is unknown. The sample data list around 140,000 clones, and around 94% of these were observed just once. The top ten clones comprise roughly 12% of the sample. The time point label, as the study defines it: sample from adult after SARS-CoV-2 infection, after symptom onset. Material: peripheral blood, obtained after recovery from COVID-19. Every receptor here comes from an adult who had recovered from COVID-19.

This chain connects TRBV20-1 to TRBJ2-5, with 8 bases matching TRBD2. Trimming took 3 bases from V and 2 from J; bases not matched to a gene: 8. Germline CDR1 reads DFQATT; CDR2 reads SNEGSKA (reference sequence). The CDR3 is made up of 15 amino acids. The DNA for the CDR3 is TGCAGTGCTAGTGGGCGGGGGGCAGTACAAGAGACCCAGTACTTC. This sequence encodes CSASGRGAVQETQYF.

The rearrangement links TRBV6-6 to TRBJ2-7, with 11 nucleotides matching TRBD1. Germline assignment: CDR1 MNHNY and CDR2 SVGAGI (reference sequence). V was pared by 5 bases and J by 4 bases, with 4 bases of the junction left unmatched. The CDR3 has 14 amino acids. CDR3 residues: CASSLDRGLYEQYF. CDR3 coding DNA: TGTGCCAGCAGTCTGGACAGGGGGCTTTACGAGCAGTACTTC.

The CDR3 coding sequence is TGTGCCAGCAGGAGGCAGGCGTCCTGGCCCCAGCATTTT. Its protein product is CASRRQASWPQHF. This chain uses TRBV2 with TRBJ1-5; D is unclear. This CDR3 region has 13 residues. V lost 6 bases, J lost 9 bases, and 15 bases lay in between. Germline V gives CDR1 SNHLY, CDR2 FYNNEI.